This T cell receptor (beta chain) came from a study of blood T cell repertoires in COVID-19 (dated by TCRdb to 2018 to 2020). With respect to the entire study: Samples from collaborators originated in the United States, Italy and Spain and spanned both the acute and convalescent phases of COVID-19. The material from the prospective study consisted of cDNA or gDNA derived from T cells, B-cell-depleted T cells, or PBMCs. Subjects who had been exposed to COVID-19, were actively infected with it, or had recovered from it provided the deeply sampled blood TCRbeta repertoires that made up the dataset. The repertoires were released in a freely available public database meant as a resource for research on the immune response to SARS-CoV-2. The samples were drawn from two sources: the first 160 participants of the ongoing ImmuneRACE study, and 1,000 to 1,500 subjects contributed by 6 global collaborators. The sample metadata nearly always contained a de-identified subject ID, COVID-19 status, age in years and sex. Where available, HLA class I and class II types were obtained from metadata supplied by the sample provider rather than from assay-based typing.

Trimming accounts for 2 bases at V and 5 bases at J, while the number of junction bases matched to no gene is 7. The germline V gene yields MDHEN for CDR1 and SYDVKM for CDR2. Reading from cysteine to phenylalanine, the CDR3 counts 16 amino acids. Solely the CDR3 DNA is kept, with 48 bases framed from the first base. Enrolling through a virtual design, the prospective study's participants ranged in age from about 18 to 100 years and lived across 24 United States geographic areas. In the prospective study, cohorts were assigned on the basis of participant-reported clinical history obtained from a screening survey and a study questionnaire. Exposed participants had been in contact, within 2 weeks of entering the study, with a person who had a PCR-confirmed or clinician-diagnosed case of COVID-19. In the prospective study, mobile phlebotomists collected whole blood, serum and a nasopharyngeal or oropharyngeal swab from each participant. Prospective study participants could optionally give additional blood draws and questionnaires over an approximately two-month period. Prospective study blood samples were shipped either frozen or at room temperature before DNA extraction.

The investigation overall reported the following: The amount of clinical and demographic metadata varied by source and participant and was provided uncurated.

The immunoSEQ Assay, a bias-controlled multiplex PCR, was used to amplify TCRbeta CDR3 regions from genomic DNA. Under the source paper's analysis protocol: Within the assay, amplification of reference gene primers was used to estimate how many nucleated cells each sample contained. To quantify the absolute abundance of each unique TCRbeta CDR3 rearrangement, sequence reads were collapsed and filtered. For each sample, productive Simpson clonality was calculated by taking the square root of Simpson's diversity index across productive rearrangements. In its TCRdb copy, this immuneACCESS table keeps in-frame sequences only and misses some clones. Where compared with another copy, unresolved V genes explain less than half of these, and the others have no known cause. For V, J and clone size, that table is used; D and trimming come from the DNA. The sample table contains about 180,000 clones; only one count was recorded for 80% of them. The ten top clones hold 13% to 15% of the sample.

Notes on this clone: This receptor's antigen is unknown. No clone much larger than this one lies a single base away; base qualities are absent.

The chain joins TRBV28 to TRBJ2-7, and 12 bases in between align with TRBD2. The sequenced sample consisted of PBMCs or T cells enriched from blood (not recorded which). This TCR was sampled from a man aged 55 to 70 who had been exposed to COVID-19. The bases read TGTGCCAGCAGTTTAAGTAGGACTAGCGGGATCCACGAGCAGTACTTC. It codes for CASSLSRTSGIHEQYF. The full variable domain, completed from the reference TRBV28 and TRBJ2-7 proteins outside the CDR3, reads DVKVTQSSRYLVKRTGEKVFLECVQDMDHENMFWYRQDPGLGLRLIYFSYDVKMKEKGDIPEGYSVSREKKERFSLILESASTNQTSMYLCASSLSRTSGIHEQYFGPGTRLTVT.